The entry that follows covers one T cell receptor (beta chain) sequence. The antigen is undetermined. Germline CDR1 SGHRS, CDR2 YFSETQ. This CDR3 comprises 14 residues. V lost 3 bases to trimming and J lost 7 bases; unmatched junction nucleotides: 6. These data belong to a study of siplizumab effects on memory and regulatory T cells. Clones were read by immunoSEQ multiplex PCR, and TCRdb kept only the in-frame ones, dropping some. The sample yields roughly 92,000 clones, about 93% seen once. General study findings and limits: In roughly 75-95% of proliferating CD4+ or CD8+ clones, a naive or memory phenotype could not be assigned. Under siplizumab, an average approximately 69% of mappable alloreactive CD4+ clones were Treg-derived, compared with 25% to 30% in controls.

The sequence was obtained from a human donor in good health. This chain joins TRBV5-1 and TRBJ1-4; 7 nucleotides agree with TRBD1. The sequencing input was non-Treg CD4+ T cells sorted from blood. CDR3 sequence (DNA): TGCGCCAGCAGCTCCAGGGGGGTCAGTGAAAAACTGTTTTTT. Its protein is CASSSRGVSEKLFF.